The 8 T cell receptor beta chains given below trace back to one sample, sequenced in a study of T cell changes during pregnancy in multiple sclerosis. The method was immunoSEQ multiplex PCR; TCRdb's version includes in-frame clones alone and lacks a portion of them. The top ten hold over 1.3% of the sample, which has some 71,000 clones, under 95% seen once. Sequencing used peripheral blood, obtained after pregnancy. All receptors come from a female donor with multiple sclerosis, enrolled in a pregnancy study.

V usage is TRBV6-1 and J usage is TRBJ1-5; 9 positions agree with TRBD1. Germline V lookup: CDR1 MNHNS, CDR2 SASEGT. This CDR3 comprises 15 residues. The junction had 8 bases not matched to a gene; V was cut back by 4 bases and J by 7 bases. The CDR3 is CASSGRDRDKQPQHF. CDR3 bases: TGTGCCAGCAGTGGCCGGGACAGGGACAAACAGCCCCAGCATTTT.

The chain joins TRBV10-3 to TRBJ2-3; 14 nucleotides align to TRBD2. Germline loops: CDR1 ENHRY, CDR2 SYGVKD. The CDR3 extends over 19 amino acids. V shed 6 bases and J 6 bases; nucleotides not matched to a gene: 17. The CDR3 DNA reads TGTGCCATCAGAGGTCTCTACCCGGGACTAGCGGGAGTGGGTGATACGCAGTATTTT. Encoded protein: CAIRGLYPGLAGVGDTQYF.

This chain uses TRBV7-9 with TRBJ2-1; the match to TRBD2 covers 8 bases. CDR1 SEHNR and CDR2 FQNEAQ come from the germline V gene (reference sequence). The J segment lost 2 bases and the V segment lost 4 bases, leaving 10 bases of the junction unmatched. The CDR3 is made up of 17 amino acids. Here the CDR3 reads CASSSGGQGGTYNEQFF. The CDR3, as DNA: TGTGCCAGCAGCTCGGGGGGGCAGGGTGGAACCTACAATGAGCAGTTCTTC. Complete variable domain (other parts from reference TRBV7-9 and TRBJ2-1): DTGVSQNPRHKITKRGQNVTFRCDPISEHNRLYWYRQTLGQGPEFLTYFQNEAQLEKSRLLSDRFSAERPKGSFSTLEIQRTEQGDSAMYLCASSSGGQGGTYNEQFFGPGTRLTVL.

This clone was counted once. The V gene is TRBV10-3, the J gene TRBJ1-2, with 7 bases lining up with TRBD1. CDR1 is ENHRY, CDR2 SYGVKD, per germline. V lost 7 bases and J lost 6; bases outside the gene matches: 14. The CDR3 is 15 residues long. The CDR3: CAITGDSRLVDGYTF. The DNA for the CDR3 is TGTGCCATCACCGGGGACAGCCGCCTCGTGGATGGCTACACCTTC.

The gene calls are TRBV28 and TRBJ1-3, with D possibly being TRBD1 (5 bases). Germline CDR1 MDHEN, CDR2 SYDVKM. V was shortened by 5 bases and J by 9 bases, with 11 bases between the two germline ends. This CDR3 comprises 12 residues. The CDR3 region has the DNA TGTGCCAGCAGTCCCCGGGGGATCACCATATATTTT. This codes for CASSPRGITIYF.

The chain uses TRBV4-1 and TRBJ2-7; TRBD1 aligns across 9 bases. The CDR3 sequence is 15 residues long. Looked up from germline, CDR1 is MGHRA and CDR2 is YSYEKL. V gave up 5 bases and J gave up 6 bases; unmatched junction bases: 11. DNA of the CDR3: TGCGCCAGCAGCGCCGGGACAGGGTATTATAGCGAGCAGTACTTC. Encoded protein: CASSAGTGYYSEQYF.

The chain has TRBV7-9 and TRBJ2-1, with D perhaps TRBD1 (6 bases). CDR1 SEHNR and CDR2 FQNEAQ come from the germline V gene (reference sequence). This CDR3 is 13 amino acids long. The V and J ends lost 1 base and 10 bases respectively, with 11 bases between them. The CDR3 bases are TGTGCCAGCAGCTTAGGGGACACCTGGGAGCAGTTCTTC. It encodes CASSLGDTWEQFF.

CDR3 sequence reads: CASSLDLLGYEQYF. In DNA form, the CDR3 reads TGTGCCAGCAGCTTAGATCTTCTAGGCTACGAGCAGTACTTC. V usage is TRBV11-2 and J usage is TRBJ2-7; D call uncertain. The ends were cut back, 0 bases at V and 3 bases at J, with 9 bases in the middle. Germline V CDR1 and CDR2: SGHAT, FQNNGV. The CDR3 is 14 amino acids. Drawing the rest from reference TRBV11-2 and TRBJ2-7, the complete variable domain is EAGVAQSPRYKIIEKRQSVAFWCNPISGHATLYWYQQILGQGPKLLIQFQNNGVVDDSQLPKDRFSAERLKGVDSTLKIQPAKLEDSAVYLCASSLDLLGYEQYFGPGTRLTVT.